This section outlines one TCR beta chain sequence together with its context. Its target is unknown. These data originate in a study of CD8+CD57+ T cells in acquired aplastic anemia. Study-level results: The number of CD8+ CDR3 sequences shared by patients and controls was around 30.

All patients picked for sequencing had shown, by flow cytometry, an expansion of CD8+CD57+ cells. No therapy was given to patients before blood sampling. Genomic DNA constituted the template upon which TCR beta VDJ and CDR3 profiling was performed. TCRdb itself ran the reads through MiXCR, one entry per CDR3 protein. The sample carries 210,000 or so distinct CDR3 sequences, almost 50% recorded once. The CDR3 consists of 14 residues. Germline lookup yields CDR1 SGHTA and CDR2 FQGNSA. Trimming left V 2 bases short and J 14 bases short, with 16 bases between. The chain employs TRBV7-2 and TRBJ1-6; D is undetermined. The specimen was sorted CD4+, CD8+, or CD8+CD57+ T cells (not recorded which) from PBMCs. The clonotype was recovered from a human donor with aplastic anemia. The CDR3 DNA sequence: TGTGCCAGCAGCTTACAGAGCGGGATTGAATCCCTCCACTTT. This codes for CASSLQSGIESLHF.